This T cell receptor beta chain was identified in a study of shared clonotypes between healthy human individuals. General study results and limits: Non-shared clonotypes displayed generation probabilities falling below those of clonotypes present in all four donors.

Profiling relied on immunoSEQ multiplex PCR, and the TCRdb table lists in-frame clones only, not all of them. The sample shows about 610,000 clones, approximately 96% of them seen only once. V was pared by 3 bases and J by 9 bases, with 10 bases of the junction left unmatched. The CDR3 is 15 amino acids. CDR1 is MNHEY, CDR2 SVGAGI, per germline. This clone showed up just once. Its antigen remains unknown. Naive CD8 cells lacked CD45RO and underwent positive selection for CCR7, leaving out terminally differentiated effector memory CD45RA+ cells. The source of this sequence is a woman aged 25 to 39 in good health. This chain uses TRBV6-5 with TRBJ2-1; 8 bases line up with TRBD2. The sequenced sample was naive CD8+ T cells sorted from blood. Here the CDR3 DNA reads TGTGCCAGCAGTTATCTCGCGGGAGGAATATCTGAGCAGTTCTTC. This gives the protein CASSYLAGGISEQFF.